A single sample gave rise to the 2 T cell receptor beta chains below, sequenced in a study of radiotherapy plus CTLA-4 blockade in lung cancer. Method: immunoSEQ multiplex PCR; TCRdb's copy keeps in-frame clones and lacks some. Altogether 25,000 to 40,000 clones are present, approximately 70% being singletons, with the ten largest covering 4%. This specimen was peripheral blood, taken from a patient treated with radiotherapy plus ipilimumab. These receptors originate from a human donor with non-small cell lung cancer who had stable disease on radiotherapy plus ipilimumab.

This rearrangement joins TRBV5-4 to TRBJ2-3; 9 bases line up with TRBD1. In germline, CDR1 is SGHNT, CDR2 YYREEE (reference sequence). This CDR3 spans 15 amino acids. After removal of 3 bases from V and 1 base from J, the junction contained 3 bases not matched to a gene. The CDR3 sequence is CASSSRQGGTDTQYF. CDR3 nucleotides: TGTGCCAGCAGCTCTCGACAGGGGGGCACAGATACGCAGTATTTT.

The chain carries TRBV6-1 and TRBJ1-1; D possibly corresponds to TRBD1 (6 bases). Germline lookup yields CDR1 MNHNS and CDR2 SASEGT. The CDR3 runs to 13 residues. V was cut by 10 bases and J by 0 bases, with 12 bases left in between. The CDR3, as DNA: TGTGCCATCGCCGACAGGCTGAACACTGAAGCTTTCTTT. This translates into CAIADRLNTEAFF.